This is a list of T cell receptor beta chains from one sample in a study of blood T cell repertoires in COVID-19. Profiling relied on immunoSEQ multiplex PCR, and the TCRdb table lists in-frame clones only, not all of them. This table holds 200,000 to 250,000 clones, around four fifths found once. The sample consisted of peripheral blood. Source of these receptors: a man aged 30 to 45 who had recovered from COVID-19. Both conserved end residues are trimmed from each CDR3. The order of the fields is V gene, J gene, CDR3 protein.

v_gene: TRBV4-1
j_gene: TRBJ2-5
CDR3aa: ASSQPGTSGGIGQETQY

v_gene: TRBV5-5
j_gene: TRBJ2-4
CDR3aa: ASSLGVDNIAKNIQY

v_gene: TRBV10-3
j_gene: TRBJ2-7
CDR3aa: AISVRAGEQY

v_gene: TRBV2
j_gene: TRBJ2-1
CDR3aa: ASSAETSGGVNEQF

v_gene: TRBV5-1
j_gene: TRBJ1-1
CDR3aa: ASSLNFIDGEAF

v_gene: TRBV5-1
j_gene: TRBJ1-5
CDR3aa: ASSLGGRNQPQH

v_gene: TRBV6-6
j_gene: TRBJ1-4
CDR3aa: ASTDRSKEKLF

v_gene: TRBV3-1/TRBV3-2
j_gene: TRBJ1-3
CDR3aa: ASSGHSGNTIY

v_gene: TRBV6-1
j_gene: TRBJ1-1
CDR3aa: ASSEMYATNTEAF

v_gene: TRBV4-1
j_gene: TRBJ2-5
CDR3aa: ASSQGLLAEQETQY

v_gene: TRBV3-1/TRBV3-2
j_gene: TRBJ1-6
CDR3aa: ASSQTRVARGSPLH

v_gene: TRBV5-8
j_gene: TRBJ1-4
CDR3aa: ASSLVGTGNEKLF

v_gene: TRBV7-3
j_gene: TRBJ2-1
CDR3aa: ASSFPGQGGYNEQF

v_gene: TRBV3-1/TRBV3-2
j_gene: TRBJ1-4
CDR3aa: ASSRTGMNEKLF

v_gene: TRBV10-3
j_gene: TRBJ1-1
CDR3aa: AISESASMNTEAF

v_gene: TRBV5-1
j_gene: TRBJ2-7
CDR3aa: ASSPEAVYSYEQY

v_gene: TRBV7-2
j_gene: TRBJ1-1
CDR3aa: ASSLGSPVNTEAF

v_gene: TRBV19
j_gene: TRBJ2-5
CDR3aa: ASETGGGETQY

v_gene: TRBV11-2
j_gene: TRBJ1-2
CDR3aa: ASSQLQGDGYT

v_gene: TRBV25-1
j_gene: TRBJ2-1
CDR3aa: ASMGIKPGQGTNNEQF

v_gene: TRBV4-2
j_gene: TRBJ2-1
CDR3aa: ASSQETRANEQF

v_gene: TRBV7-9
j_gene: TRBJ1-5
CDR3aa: ASSRDRGNQPQH

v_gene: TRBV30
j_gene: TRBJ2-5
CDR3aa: AWKLPSGNQETQY

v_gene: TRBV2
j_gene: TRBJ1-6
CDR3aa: ASSVTGNNSPLH

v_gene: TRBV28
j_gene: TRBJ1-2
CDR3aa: ASSPQGGATAYGYT

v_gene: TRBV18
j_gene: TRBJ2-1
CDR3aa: ASSRASGATNEQF

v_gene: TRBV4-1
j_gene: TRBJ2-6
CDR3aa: ASSQEGQTNSYPGANVLT